One T cell receptor beta chain is described in this entry. Its matching antigen is unknown. The V and J ends lost 0 bases and 6 bases respectively, with 16 bases between them. The CDR3 is made up of 15 amino acids. CDR1 and CDR2 from the germline V gene are SGDLS and YYNGEE. Method: immunoSEQ multiplex PCR; TCRdb's copy keeps in-frame clones and lacks some. The sample has about 83,000 clones; 70% to 90% are singletons. The sample belongs to a study of T cell responses to AZD1222 COVID-19 vaccine. The study's findings and limits: Close to half of all spike-specific TCRs reportedly target regions of the variants that are unmutated. Baseline seropositivity characterized only six or seven AZD1222 recipients.

The chain employs TRBV9 and TRBJ2-7; D perhaps matches TRBD1 (6 bases). The origin of this receptor is an adult who received the AZD1222 COVID-19 vaccine. The sequencing used peripheral blood, collected 28 days after the second AZD1222 dose. This CDR3 is CASSVGTAGLGEQYF. DNA of the CDR3: TGTGCCAGCAGCGTAGGGACAGCCGGATTGGGCGAGCAGTACTTC.